This T cell receptor (beta chain) was found in a study of CD8+CD57+ T cells in acquired aplastic anemia. Study in general: For CD4+ cells, healthy donors had an average of about 11 million reads. Study conclusions and caveats: Between patients and controls, CD8+ Simpson's diversity did not vary significantly.

The germline CDR1 and CDR2 sequences are SGHAT and FQNNGV. V was pared by 5 bases and J by 5 bases, with 13 bases of the junction left unmatched. The CDR3 is made up of 16 amino acids. According to the study, genomic DNA was the template for TCR beta VDJ and CDR3 profiling. Via MiXCR, TCRdb re-called the reads, giving one row per CDR3 protein. The sample holds roughly 130,000 distinct CDR3 sequences, around 50% seen once. In the case of this clonotype: Antigen unknown.

The clonotype originates from a human donor in good health, serving as a control. Sequencing was performed on sorted CD4+, CD8+, or CD8+CD57+ T cells (not recorded which) from PBMCs. The chain has TRBV11-2 and TRBJ2-3, with 7 bases that match TRBD1. CDR3 sequence (DNA): TGTGCCAGCAGCGTAGTACCGAGACAGGGAGAAGATACGCAGTATTTT. The encoded protein is CASSVVPRQGEDTQYF.